This TCR beta chain was sequenced for a study of T-cell memory formation after mild COVID-19 (dated by TCRdb to the early 2020s). Turning to the overall study: TCR sequence clusters from the two donors were largely donor specific. T-cell clones expanding and contracting after mild COVID-19 in two donors were tracked by longitudinal TCRalpha and TCRbeta repertoire sequencing. The cohort comprised two young, previously healthy adult volunteers, one female and one male.

Ficoll-Paque density gradient centrifugation was used to isolate PBMCs. The sample holds a few counts of this clonotype. Its antigen remains undetermined. Per-base qualities were not stored, and no clone one base away is much larger. Sequences SGDLS (CDR1) and YYNGEE (CDR2) are obtained from the germline V gene. The trim is 5 bases for V and 6 bases for J, with a gap of 13 bases between the germline ends. Including the terminal cysteine and phenylalanine, the CDR3 comprises 13 residues. CDR3 DNA is the only sequence kept; it has 39 bases, read in frame from the first base. TCRdb records Illumina NovaSeq 6000 as the sequencer. cDNA libraries for TCRalpha and TCRbeta were prepared by 5'RACE using constant-segment primers, with sample barcodes and unique molecular identifiers added. Trizol reagent was used to extract RNA from every sample. Libraries were amplified in two PCR steps, with a second sample barcode and Illumina TruSeq adapters added in the second step. Libraries were sequenced on an Illumina NovaSeq with 2 x 150 bp paired-end reads. In the original analysis: The reads were demultiplexed and collapsed into UMI-guided consensus sequences using migec v1.2.7. With mixcr v2.1.11, UMI consensuses were aligned to TRA and TRB V and J templates and assembled into clonotypes. Expanded or contracted clonotypes were those called significant by both edgeR and NoisET, with noise models trained on biological replicates. For edgeR calls, a false discovery rate-adjusted p below 0.01 and a log2 fold-change threshold of 1 were applied. As an exploratory analysis of dynamics, PCA with hierarchical clustering was applied to max-normalized trajectories of the 1000 most abundant clonotypes. Each responding clone was given a CD4 or CD8 phenotype based on the CD4+ and CD8+ repertoires, which had been sequenced separately. TCRdb itself trimmed the public reads at Q25 with fastp, ran MiXCR and retained productive beta chains. Each CDR3 protein appears once, grouped with its most common genes and DNA. The V and J calls here are based on TCRdb, not the publication. The sample includes some 86,000 distinct CDR3 sequences, with around 25% observed a single time. The ten largest account for around 45% of the sample.

Here is what the overall study found, with its caveats: The study covered only a couple of mild cases, and larger cohorts including severe cases with pre-infection samples were considered necessary. Contracting CD4+ clones were found mainly in CM and EM memory subsets, while CD8+ clones were enriched in EMRA. Some responding clones were found in pre-infection memory, which suggests that pre-existing cross-reactive memory T cells took part in the SARS-CoV-2 response. SARS-CoV-2 specificity of the second-wave clones peaking on day 37 was not confirmed. From day 15 to 85, contracting clones showed balanced CD4/CD8 phenotypes, whereas a second wave of clones that expanded from day 15 to 37 leaned towards CD4+.

The sequence joins TRBV9 to TRBJ2-3; no D segment can be confidently identified. Sequenced material: PBMCs or a T cell subset sorted from them (not recorded which). This TCR was sampled from a young man who had mild COVID-19 (a few samples of this study predate the infection). The sample titles of this study are shuffled in the database, so cell type and time point are left out; the donor was told from shared clones. The CDR3 is CASRPEAEDTQYF. The DNA is TGTGCCAGCAGGCCCGAGGCGGAGGATACGCAGTATTTT.